Each of the 19 T cell receptor beta chains below was sequenced from the same sample in a study of blood T cell repertoires in COVID-19. Clones were read by immunoSEQ multiplex PCR, and TCRdb kept only the in-frame ones, dropping some. The sample holds some 150,000 clones; more than 70% are singletons and the top ten take around 1.5%. Sample: peripheral blood. The receptor set was obtained from a human donor in a cohort sampled during active COVID-19.

The chain links TRBV19 to TRBJ1-2; 11 bases agree with TRBD1. The CDR3 sequence is 14 residues long. Germline CDR1 is LNHDA and CDR2 is SQIVND (reference sequence). The trim removed 6 bases at V and 6 bases at J, leaving 6 bases unmatched. The CDR3 region is CASRDRGQFDGYTF. DNA of the CDR3: TGTGCCAGTAGGGACAGGGGGCAGTTTGATGGCTACACCTTC.

This sequence joins TRBV2 and TRBJ2-5; D is possibly TRBD1 (5 bases). V was clipped by 3 bases and J by 0 bases, with 11 bases between them. Germline CDR1 is SNHLY and CDR2 is FYNNEI. This CDR3 has 15 residues. The CDR3 nucleotides are TGTGCCAGCAGTGATTCAGGGCCTAACCAAGAGACCCAGTACTTC. Translated: CASSDSGPNQETQYF.

The J gene is TRBJ2-1, the V gene TRBV27, with TRBD2 identical over 7 bases. The CDR3 sequence is 15 residues long. CDR1 and CDR2 from the germline V gene are MNHEY and SMNVEV (reference sequence). Trimming removed 3 bases from V and 7 bases from J; junction bases left unmatched: 9. The CDR3 reads CASSLSVGEGNEQFF. The CDR3 coding sequence is TGTGCCAGCAGTTTGTCGGTAGGGGAGGGAAATGAGCAGTTCTTC.

The V call is TRBV6-1, the J call TRBJ1-4; D remains unclear. Trimming stripped 2 bases from V and 6 bases from J, with 10 bases between. The CDR3 runs to 14 residues. Per the germline V gene, CDR1 is MNHNS and CDR2 is SASEGT. For the CDR3, the DNA is TGTGCCAGCAGTGAACAGTGGAGTCATGAAAAACTGTTTTTT. Translating gives CASSEQWSHEKLFF.

As DNA, the CDR3 is TGCGCCAGCAGTTGGGGGGGGAAGGGGAATGAGCAGTTCTTC. Translation: CASSWGGKGNEQFF. This chain uses TRBV10-1 with TRBJ2-1; 7 nucleotides line up with TRBD2. The CDR3 is 14 amino acids. Germline CDR1 is WNHNN and CDR2 is SYGVQD (reference sequence). Losses at the gene ends were 5 bases for V and 7 bases for J; bases not matched to a gene: 8.

This chain uses TRBV5-1 with TRBJ2-1; 8 bases fit TRBD1. The germline CDR1 and CDR2 sequences are SGHRS and YFSETQ. The CDR3 length is 13 residues. Unmatched junction bases numbered 3, after V lost 4 bases and J lost 6 bases. For the CDR3, the DNA is TGCGCCAGCAGCCAGACAGGGGCCAATGAGCAGTTCTTC. Amino acids: CASSQTGANEQFF.

The chain joins TRBV10-1 to TRBJ2-1; 8 nucleotides line up with TRBD1. The V gene's germline CDR1 is WNHNN and CDR2 SYGVQD (reference sequence). The CDR3 length is 17 residues. V trimming: 0 bases; J trimming: 6 bases; junction bases outside the gene matches: 10. This chain's CDR3 is CASSESIPGTGSNEQFF. CDR3 DNA sequence: TGCGCCAGCAGTGAGTCAATACCCGGGACAGGTTCCAATGAGCAGTTCTTC.

The chain links TRBV5-6 to TRBJ2-7, with D possibly matching TRBD1 (6 bases). The CDR3 is 17 amino acids. CDR1 is SGHDT, CDR2 YYEEEE, per germline. V was cut by 6 bases and J by 2 bases, with 24 bases left in between. CDR3 sequence reads: CASKRQGTNYNPYEQYF. CDR3 bases: TGTGCCAGCAAACGCCAAGGGACAAACTATAATCCCTACGAGCAGTACTTC.

This clone was seen just once. The rearrangement joins TRBV7-7 to TRBJ2-1; D call uncertain. The V gene's germline CDR1 is SSHAT and CDR2 FNYEAQ (reference sequence). This CDR3 has 13 residues. V dropped 4 bases and J dropped 5 bases, with 9 bases sitting between them. CDR3 loop: CASSSGWDNEQFF. The CDR3 DNA follows: TGTGCCAGCAGCTCAGGCTGGGACAATGAGCAGTTCTTC.

This rearrangement joins TRBV5-8 to TRBJ2-7, with a weak D call TRBD1 (5 bases). Germline CDR1 SGHTS, CDR2 YDEGEE. Trimming took 5 bases from V and 0 from J, leaving 9 bases between them. CDR3 length: 13 amino acids. CDR3 coding DNA: TGTGCCAGCAGTCTGACAGTCTCCTACGAGCAGTACTTC. This codes for CASSLTVSYEQYF.

The V gene is TRBV2, the J gene TRBJ2-2; 9 nucleotides agree with TRBD1. CDR1 SNHLY and CDR2 FYNNEI come from the germline V gene. V shed 6 bases, J shed 5 bases, and the junction held 7 bases outside the gene matches. The CDR3 has 15 amino acids. The CDR3 nucleotides are TGTGCCAGCAGATGGGACAGGGAGCTTACCGGGGAGCTGTTTTTT. Encoded protein: CASRWDRELTGELFF.

The gene calls are TRBV7-9 and TRBJ2-7; 7 bases are a match to TRBD1. Germline-derived CDR1 and CDR2 are SEHNR and FQNEAQ (reference sequence). This CDR3 has 15 residues. V trimming: 2 bases; J trimming: 3 bases; junction bases outside the gene matches: 7. The CDR3 bases are TGTGCCAGCAGCTTATTAGGACAGGCCTACTACGAGCAGTACTTC. This encodes CASSLLGQAYYEQYF.

This chain uses TRBV18 with TRBJ1-1; 8 bases are a match to TRBD1. With 3 bases clipped from V and 2 bases from J, the junction kept 8 bases outside the gene matches. The length of the CDR3 is 16 residues. Germline CDR1 reads KGHSH; CDR2 reads LQKENI. Here the CDR3 DNA reads TGTGCCAGCTCACCGGGACCGGGACAGGTAAACACTGAAGCTTTCTTT. It codes for CASSPGPGQVNTEAFF.

In this sample, this clone turned up a few times. The chain couples TRBV27 to TRBJ1-5; 9 bases line up with TRBD1. CDR1 and CDR2 (germline): MNHEY, SMNVEV (reference sequence). This CDR3 has 17 amino acids. The J segment lost 3 bases and the V segment lost 3 bases, leaving 9 bases of the junction unmatched. CDR3 in amino acids: CASSFFGTGNLNQPQHF. For the CDR3, the DNA is TGTGCCAGCAGTTTCTTTGGGACAGGGAACCTCAATCAGCCCCAGCATTTT.

At least ten counts were recorded for this clone. This sequence joins TRBV10-3 and TRBJ1-4; no clear D. The germline CDR1 and CDR2 sequences are ENHRY and SYGVKD. The CDR3 covers 14 residues. Trimming shortened V by 10 bases and J by 4 bases, and 16 bases separated the two germline ends. CDR3 bases: TGTGCCAGCAAAGAGGGCGAGGTTAATGAAAAACTGTTTTTT. It translates to CASKEGEVNEKLFF.

J is TRBJ2-4 and V is TRBV7-2; TRBD1 might be the D (6 bases). Germline CDR1 reads SGHTA; CDR2 reads FQGNSA. The CDR3 extends over 18 amino acids. V gave up 3 bases and J gave up 7 bases, with 25 bases separating them. CDR3 loop: CASSFHPGQGPLGNIQYF. The DNA for the CDR3 is TGTGCCAGCAGCTTTCACCCGGGACAAGGGCCTTTGGGGAACATTCAGTACTTC.

The V call is TRBV4-1, the J call TRBJ1-4; no clear D gene. The CDR3 consists of 16 residues. The ends were cut back, 3 bases at V and 2 bases at J, with 13 bases in the middle. CDR1 is MGHRA, CDR2 YSYEKL, per germline. The CDR3 protein is CASSHGRHRTNEKLFF. CDR3 in DNA: TGCGCCAGCAGCCATGGGAGGCATCGGACTAATGAAAAACTGTTTTTT.

This chain joins TRBV18 and TRBJ2-7, with D possibly matching TRBD2 (5 bases). V was clipped by 2 bases and J by 5 bases, with 13 bases between them. Germline V gives CDR1 KGHSH, CDR2 LQKENI. The CDR3 is made up of 14 amino acids. CDR3 bases: TGTGCCAGCTCACCATCCGGGGAGTTCCACGAGCAGTACTTC. It encodes CASSPSGEFHEQYF.

This clone is a singleton in its sample. This chain links TRBV2 with TRBJ2-3; the D gene is possibly TRBD2 (5 bases). The CDR3 has 14 residues. Germline CDR1 reads SNHLY; CDR2 reads FYNNEI. The V and J ends lost 5 bases and 3 bases respectively, with 12 bases between them. Here the CDR3 DNA reads TGTGCCAGCAGTCAAAGGGAGAAAACAGATACGCAGTATTTT. It translates to CASSQREKTDTQYF.